This TCR beta chain was identified in a study of blood T cell repertoires in COVID-19. Study summary: Samples came from the United States, Italy and Spain, spanning acute and convalescent COVID-19. PBMCs, B-cell-depleted T cells, or T cells were the source of the cDNA or gDNA that made up the material.

V lost 5 bases, J lost 11 bases, and 12 bases lay in between. Germline V gene data show CDR1 as SNHLY and CDR2 as FYNNEI. There are 11 residues in the CDR3. As originally analysed: The authors estimated nucleated cell counts from reference gene primer amplification. Repertoires were generated with immunoSEQ multiplex PCR, while TCRdb's copy carries only in-frame clones and drops some. V and J calls and clone size come straight from that table; D and trimming were deduced from the DNA. The table lists approximately 210,000 clones, almost 90% of them singletons. The receptor was derived from a man between 18 and 35 years old with active or convalescent COVID-19. The sequenced sample consisted of peripheral blood. The chain combines TRBV2 with TRBJ1-1; maybe TRBD1 (5 bases). The CDR3 spells CASSYRSLAFF. The CDR3 region has the DNA TGTGCCAGCAGTTACAGGTCTTTGGCTTTCTTT.